Listed below are T cell receptor beta chains from one sample, sequenced in a study of graft-versus-host responses after intestinal transplantation. Their cognate antigens are unknown. Assay: immunoSEQ multiplex PCR; the TCRdb copy retains only in-frame clones and omits some. The data show 80,000 to 85,000 clones, roughly 91% seen once. The source was unstimulated CD4+ T cells sorted from spleen or lymph node cells, collected before intestinal transplant. The receptors derive from a human donor who received an intestinal transplant. Both conserved end residues are part of each CDR3. A D gene is named only where the DNA matches it firmly. Expanded clones are given a class, and other clones once, few, many or no size at all.

TRBD1	-	TRBV10-1	TRBJ2-7	TGCGCCAGCAGTGCCTCGGACAGGTCCTACGAGCAGTACTTC	CASSASDRSYEQYF
TRBD1	-	TRBV18	TRBJ2-7	TGTGCCAGCTCAGTTCAGGGGGTGGGCGTTTCTCCCTACGAGCAGTACTTC	CASSVQGVGVSPYEQYF
-	-	TRBV7-9	TRBJ1-1	TGTGCCAGCACCGGAAGTGGGGGGGGTGAAGCTTTCTTT	CASTGSGGGEAFF
TRBD2	-	TRBV7-6	TRBJ2-3	TGTGCCAGCAGCTTACCTAGCGGGGTGGAAGATACGCAGTATTTT	CASSLPSGVEDTQYF
TRBD2	-	TRBV5-1	TRBJ2-5	TGCGCCAGCAGCTTATCCGGGACTAGCATAACGATGACCCAGTACTTC	CASSLSGTSITMTQYF
TRBD1	few	TRBV19	TRBJ1-1	TGTGCCAGTAGTAGGAACAGGGGGGTTACTTTCTTT	CASSRNRGVTFF
-	-	TRBV6-5	TRBJ1-1	TGTGCCAGCAGAGGGGGGGCGAAAGCTTTCTTT	CASRGGAKAFF
-	-	TRBV6-5	TRBJ2-7	TGTGCCAGCAGTTGGCAGGTCTACGAGCAGTACTTC	CASSWQVYEQYF
TRBD1	once	TRBV11-3	TRBJ1-6	TGTGCCAGCAGCTTAGATCACGCAGGGGGTGTGGTGAAAATTGATTCACCCCTCCACTTT	CASSLDHAGGVVKIDSPLHF
-	-	TRBV6-6	TRBJ2-3	TGTGCCAGCAGTTACTCGAGTGGGGGGTTGGAGGGGCAGTATTTT	CASSYSSGGLEGQYF
TRBD1	-	TRBV5-5	TRBJ2-5	TGTGCCAGCAGCTTACTGACAGGGATTGAGACCCAGTACTTC	CASSLLTGIETQYF
-	-	TRBV7-2	TRBJ1-3	TGTGCCAGCAGCTTAGCACACCTCGACAATCGGGGAAACACCATATATTTT	CASSLAHLDNRGNTIYF
-	-	TRBV11-1	TRBJ2-1	TGTGCCAGCAGCTTAGACGGGACAAGGCGAGGTGAGCAGTTCTTC	CASSLDGTRRGEQFF